The 27 T cell receptor beta chains presented below share a single source sample, sequenced in a study of T cells in Graves' hyperthyroidism and ophthalmopathy. Amplified regions were TCR beta CDR3 sequences from RNA transcripts. First-round RT-PCR of the TCR CDR3 relied on the HTBI primer set. One entry per CDR3 protein, called by TCRdb with MiXCR from the multiplex PCR reads. This table has hundreds of thousands of distinct CDR3 sequences, 18% appearing once. The sample consisted of blood. The receptors shown here come from a woman in her forties or fifties with Graves' hyperthyroidism that later progressed to Graves' ophthalmopathy.

This clonotype was counted a single time. The chain recombines TRBV19 with TRBJ1-4; D is uncertain. There are 14 residues in the CDR3. Trimming removed 5 bases from V and 10 bases from J, with 17 bases in between. Germline lookup yields CDR1 LNHDA and CDR2 SQIVND (reference sequence). The CDR3 sequence is CASSADGTVLKLFF. Here the CDR3 DNA reads TGTGCCAGTAGTGCCGACGGCACGGTGTTAAAACTGTTTTTT. The full variable domain, its missing parts supplied by reference TRBV19 and TRBJ1-4, is DGGITQSPKYLFRKEGQNVTLSCEQNLNHDAMYWYRQDPGQGLRLIYYSQIVNDFQKGDIAEGYSVSREKKESFPLTVTSAQKNPTAFYLCASSADGTVLKLFFGSGTQLSVL.

This rearrangement joins TRBV27 to TRBJ2-3, with D hard to call. This CDR3 has 13 amino acids. The V end lost 4 bases, the J end lost 2 bases, and 7 bases lay between the germline ends. CDR1 is MNHEY, CDR2 SMNVEV, per germline (reference sequence). The CDR3 loop is CASSSDTTDTQYF. CDR3 nucleotide sequence: TGTGCCAGCAGTTCCGACACCACAGATACGCAGTATTTT.

The chain employs TRBV3-1 and TRBJ2-5; 12 nucleotides line up with TRBD2. The CDR3 loop spans 18 amino acids. J lost 5 bases, V lost 3 bases, and 13 bases had no gene match. CDR1 is LGHDT, CDR2 YNNKEL, per germline (reference sequence). The CDR3 reads CASSHPTSGGAGVETQYF. CDR3 bases: TGTGCCAGCAGCCATCCGACTAGCGGGGGTGCGGGTGTGGAGACCCAGTACTTC.

This clonotype was recorded at least ten times. The CDR3 DNA is TGCAGTGCTAGAGACCGCAGAGGGGGTGGGGAGACCCAGTACTTC. Protein sequence: CSARDRRGGGETQYF. The chain uses TRBV20-1 and TRBJ2-5, with a possible D match to TRBD1 (6 bases). The CDR3 extends over 15 amino acids. Germline CDR1 and CDR2: DFQATT and SNEGSKA (reference sequence). With 0 bases removed from V and 5 bases from J, the gap between germline ends came to 16 bases.

This clonotype was observed at least ten times. The V and J genes are TRBV3-1 and TRBJ1-2; D is ambiguous. The CDR3 sequence is 13 residues long. The germline V gene has CDR1 LGHDT and CDR2 YNNKEL (reference sequence). V was clipped by 0 bases and J by 8 bases, with 10 bases between them. The CDR3 region has the DNA TGTGCCAGCAGCCAAGATCTCCCCCGGGGCTACACCTTC. It is translated as CASSQDLPRGYTF.

This clonotype was seen only a few times. The chain links TRBV6-1 to TRBJ1-3; TRBD1 matches 9 bases. Germline CDR1 is MNHNS and CDR2 is SASEGT. Trimming cost V 6 bases and J 3 bases; bases outside gene matches: 6. This CDR3 is 15 amino acids long. The CDR3 coding sequence is TGTGCCAGCAGACCGACAGGGGGTCGTGGAAACACCATATATTTT. It specifies CASRPTGGRGNTIYF.

This clonotype has a count of ten or more. CDR3 protein: CASSPDSLSQAVLFF. The CDR3 nucleotides are TGTGCCAGCAGCCCGGACAGTTTGTCGCAGGCCGTACTGTTTTTT. This chain uses TRBV12-3 or TRBV12-4 with TRBJ1-4; the D gene is possibly TRBD1 (6 bases). V gave up 6 bases and J gave up 13 bases, with 24 bases separating them. The CDR3 is 15 residues long.

This clonotype was detected only a few times. The gene calls are TRBV19 and TRBJ2-7; 10 bases map to TRBD1. This CDR3 contains 17 residues. Germline assignment: CDR1 LNHDA and CDR2 SQIVND (reference sequence). V dropped 3 bases and J dropped 2; count of bases not matched to a gene: 10. The CDR3 DNA follows: TGTGCCAGTAGTATTTATGGGACAGGGGATCGAACCTACGAGCAGTACTTC. Its translation is CASSIYGTGDRTYEQYF.

The V and J genes are TRBV28 and TRBJ2-3, with 11 bases lining up with TRBD2. Germline values: CDR1 MDHEN, CDR2 SYDVKM. This CDR3 contains 13 residues. V shed 11 bases, J shed 3 bases, and the junction held 4 bases outside the gene matches. The CDR3 here is CALSGGATDTQYF. DNA for the CDR3: TGTGCCCTTAGCGGGGGGGCGACAGATACGCAGTATTTT.

This clonotype has a count of ten or more. The chain joins TRBV5-1 to TRBJ2-1; 10 bases agree with TRBD1. This CDR3 contains 15 residues. V was clipped by 7 bases and J by 2 bases; unmatched bases: 6. Germline V gene data show CDR1 as SGHRS and CDR2 as YFSETQ. CDR3 DNA sequence: TGCGCCAGCTCCCGACAGGGGGCAACCTACAATGAGCAGTTCTTC. Its protein is CASSRQGATYNEQFF.

This chain links TRBV29-1 with TRBJ2-7, with 8 bases matching TRBD1. V shed 2 bases and J 7 bases; nucleotides not matched to a gene: 13. The CDR3 is 15 residues long. The germline gives CDR1 SQVTM, CDR2 ANQGSEA. This chain's CDR3 is CSVERPRQGMREQYF. The CDR3 region has the DNA TGCAGCGTTGAACGTCCGAGACAGGGGATGAGGGAGCAGTACTTC.

This clonotype has at least ten counts. This rearrangement joins TRBV5-4 to TRBJ2-3; 10 nucleotides agree with TRBD2. The CDR3 length is 16 residues. Germline V lookup: CDR1 SGHNT, CDR2 YYREEE (reference sequence). V lost 3 bases to trimming and J lost 4 bases; unmatched junction nucleotides: 8. CDR3 nucleotide sequence: TGTGCCAGCAGCTGGGGCCAGCGGGGGGGCCCAGATACGCAGTATTTT. It specifies CASSWGQRGGPDTQYF. The full variable domain, its missing parts supplied by reference TRBV5-4 and TRBJ2-3, is ETGVTQSPTHLIKTRGQQVTLRCSSQSGHNTVSWYQQALGQGPQFIFQYYREEENGRGNFPPRFSGLQFPNYSSELNVNALELDDSALYLCASSWGQRGGPDTQYFGPGTRLTVL.

The table lists this clonotype with many counts. V and J are TRBV3-1 and TRBJ1-1; 7 nucleotides line up with TRBD1. J was trimmed by 1 base and V by 3 bases; bases with no gene match: 8. Germline CDR1 reads LGHDT; CDR2 reads YNNKEL (reference sequence). The CDR3 sequence is 16 residues long. CDR3 DNA: TGTGCCAGCAGCCACATGTGGACAGGTAGGAACACTGAAGCTTTCTTT. The encoded protein is CASSHMWTGRNTEAFF.

This clonotype was seen repeatedly, ten times or more. J is TRBJ2-2 and V is TRBV20-1, with no clear D. The V gene's germline CDR1 is DFQATT and CDR2 SNEGSKA (reference sequence). The CDR3 consists of 14 residues. The V end was cut by 2 bases, the J end by 1 base, with 8 bases between. The CDR3 region has the DNA TGCAGTGCTAGATCCCGACTGAACACCGGGGAGCTGTTTTTT. This codes for CSARSRLNTGELFF.

The V and J genes are TRBV7-9 and TRBJ1-3; no clear D gene. The CDR3 runs 14 residues. V was shortened by 8 bases and J by 1 base, with 12 bases between the two germline ends. The germline CDR1 and CDR2 sequences are SEHNR and FQNEAQ (reference sequence). The CDR3 DNA follows: TGTGCCAGCGGCCCGAATCGTTCTGGAAACACCATATATTTT. The encoded protein is CASGPNRSGNTIYF.

A note on this clonotype: The germline gene is not matched at one end of the junction; a read error may be the cause. V and J are TRBV5-1 and TRBJ2-3; tentatively, D is TRBD2 (7 bases). The CDR3 sequence is 15 residues long. Per germline, CDR1 SGHRS and CDR2 YFSETQ. The CDR3 loop is CAGSLIGGATDTQYF. CDR3 DNA: TGCGCCGGCAGCTTGATAGGGGGGGCGACAGATACGCAGTATTTT.

V and J are TRBV3-1 and TRBJ1-6; D possibly corresponds to TRBD1 (5 bases). Germline loops: CDR1 LGHDT, CDR2 YNNKEL (reference sequence). The CDR3 has 16 amino acids. V was shortened by 5 bases and J by 6 bases, with 17 bases between the two germline ends. Here the CDR3 DNA reads TGTGCCAGCAGCAGGTCTCGGGGGGACTTTAATTCACCCCTCCACTTT. Translation gives CASSRSRGDFNSPLHF.

This clonotype appeared a few times. The chain uses TRBV7-8 and TRBJ1-2; D is uncertain. From germline, CDR1 is SGHVS and CDR2 FQNEAQ. Trimming left V 2 bases short and J 3 bases short, with 10 bases between. This CDR3 contains 14 residues. The CDR3 loop is CASSLRSTYYGYTF. CDR3 nucleotides: TGTGCCAGCAGCTTACGGAGTACCTACTATGGCTACACCTTC.

This clonotype was picked up many times. The chain recombines TRBV18 with TRBJ2-7, with TRBD1 identical over 7 bases. The CDR3 runs 14 residues. V was clipped by 3 bases and J by 4 bases; unmatched bases: 6. Germline CDR1 is KGHSH and CDR2 is LQKENI. The CDR3 loop is CASSPTTGSYEQYF. The CDR3 coding sequence is TGTGCCAGCTCACCTACGACAGGGTCTTACGAGCAGTACTTC.

This clonotype was found a few times. The chain carries TRBV6-6 and TRBJ2-7, with 11 bases lining up with TRBD2. V shed 2 bases, J shed 2 bases, and the junction held 5 bases outside the gene matches. The germline V gene has CDR1 MNHNY and CDR2 SVGAGI (reference sequence). There are 16 residues in the CDR3. CDR3 coding DNA: TGTGCCAGCAGTTACCAGACTAGCGGGGCCCCCTACGAGCAGTACTTC. Translating gives CASSYQTSGAPYEQYF.

This clonotype appeared once. The DNA for the CDR3 is TGTGCCAGTAGTATAAGTGGGCACGCGGAGACCCAGTACTTC. Translating gives CASSISGHAETQYF. The chain has TRBV19 and TRBJ2-5; no clear D. This CDR3 region has 14 residues. Germline assignment: CDR1 LNHDA and CDR2 SQIVND (reference sequence). Trimming shortened V by 2 bases and J by 5 bases, and 12 bases separated the two germline ends.

The J gene is TRBJ2-1, the V gene TRBV4-1, with 7 positions matching TRBD2. The CDR3 has 15 residues. Looked up from germline, CDR1 is MGHRA and CDR2 is YSYEKL. V was pared by 1 base and J by 5 bases, with 5 bases of the junction left unmatched. The CDR3 sequence: CASSQAGGGHNEQFF. The DNA of the CDR3 is TGCGCCAGCAGCCAAGCGGGGGGTGGCCACAATGAGCAGTTCTTC.

V usage is TRBV5-1 and J usage is TRBJ1-1; D is possibly TRBD1 (6 bases). Germline V gene sequence: CDR1 SGHRS, CDR2 YFSETQ. Trimming stripped 4 bases from V and 1 base from J, with 17 bases between. CDR3 size: 16 residues. The CDR3 DNA reads TGCGCCAGCAGCACGACAGGAGAGGAGGGGAACACTGAAGCTTTCTTT. Its translation is CASSTTGEEGNTEAFF.

This clonotype appeared many times. The rearrangement links TRBV4-1 to TRBJ2-7; D possibly matches TRBD1 or TRBD2 (5 bases each). In germline, CDR1 is MGHRA, CDR2 YSYEKL. This CDR3 has 15 residues. Between the trimmed V and J ends, which lost 5 bases and 2 bases, there was a span of 16 bases. This chain's CDR3 is CASSKPGPATYEQYF. CDR3 nucleotides: TGCGCCAGCAGCAAACCGGGACCGGCGACCTACGAGCAGTACTTC.

This clonotype appeared a few times. The rearrangement joins TRBV3-1 to TRBJ2-2; weak D call: TRBD2 (5 bases). The CDR3 contains 16 residues. Trimming stripped 3 bases from V and 1 base from J, with 12 bases between. Germline-derived CDR1 and CDR2 are LGHDT and YNNKEL (reference sequence). Written as DNA, the CDR3 is TGTGCCAGCAGCCATCCCATGCGGGTGAACACCGGGGAGCTGTTTTTT. Encoded protein: CASSHPMRVNTGELFF. Using reference TRBV3-1 and TRBJ2-2 for the parts outside the CDR3, the full variable domain is DTAVSQTPKYLVTQMGNDKSIKCEQNLGHDTMYWYKQDSKKFLKIMFSYNNKELIINETVPNRFSPKSPDKAHLNLHINSLELGDSAVYFCASSHPMRVNTGELFFGEGSRLTVL.

This chain links TRBV7-9 with TRBJ2-6; D call uncertain. The CDR3 loop spans 15 amino acids. Germline V gene sequence: CDR1 SEHNR, CDR2 FQNEAQ (reference sequence). V was clipped by 5 bases and J by 1 base, with 9 bases between them. The DNA of the CDR3 is TGTGCCAGCAGCCCCATTAGGTCTGGGGCCAACGTCCTGACTTTC. Translation: CASSPIRSGANVLTF.

The rearrangement links TRBV15 to TRBJ1-5, with D possibly matching TRBD1 (6 bases). V shed 0 bases and J shed 1 base, with 13 bases lying between them. CDR3 length: 17 amino acids. Per the germline V gene, CDR1 is LNHNV and CDR2 is YYDKDF (reference sequence). In nucleotides, the CDR3 is TGTGCCACCAGCAGAGACGTCCCCGGACAGAGCAATCAGCCCCAGCATTTT. Amino acids: CATSRDVPGQSNQPQHF.